The 21 T cell receptor beta chains below come from one sample, sequenced in a study of T-cell memory formation after mild COVID-19. TCRdb reanalysed the 5' RACE reads using MiXCR and keeps one entry per CDR3 protein. The sample yields fewer than 600,000 distinct CDR3 sequences, less than 25% seen once. The specimen sequenced was PBMCs or a T cell subset sorted from them (not recorded which). The receptors shown here come from an adult woman who had mild COVID-19 (a few samples of this study predate the infection). Cell type and time point are not known.

This clonotype has ten or more counts. The genes are TRBV12-3 or TRBV12-4 and TRBJ2-5; 9 bases map to TRBD1. The junction had 3 bases not matched to a gene; V was cut back by 5 bases and J by 5 bases. CDR3 length: 13 amino acids. The CDR3 reads CASSATGGETQYF. The CDR3 DNA reads as TGTGCCAGCAGTGCGACAGGGGGGGAGACCCAGTACTTC.

The chain couples TRBV20-1 to TRBJ1-2; no clear D. Germline CDR1 and CDR2: DFQATT and SNEGSKA (reference sequence). The V end lost 0 bases, the J end lost 4 bases, and 18 bases lay between the germline ends. The CDR3 spans 16 residues. CDR3 in DNA: TGCAGTGCTAGAGATCCTTTCAACAGACTTGGCTATGGCTACACCTTC. As protein: CSARDPFNRLGYGYTF.

The V and J genes are TRBV12-3 or TRBV12-4 and TRBJ1-3; tentatively, D is TRBD1 (5 bases). This CDR3 has 19 residues. V was pared by 2 bases and J by 1 base, with 21 bases between. The CDR3 coding sequence is TGTGCCAGCAGTTTAATAGCTGGGACCTATTCCATTTCTGGAAACACCATATATTTT. Protein: CASSLIAGTYSISGNTIYF.

This clonotype has just a few counts. The chain joins TRBV5-4 to TRBJ2-7; 11 bases line up with TRBD2. This CDR3 comprises 15 residues. From germline, CDR1 is SGHNT and CDR2 YYREEE (reference sequence). V was clipped by 4 bases and J by 2 bases; unmatched bases: 5. The CDR3 sequence: CASSTGTSGPYEQYF. In DNA form, the CDR3 reads TGTGCCAGCAGCACCGGGACTAGCGGTCCCTACGAGCAGTACTTC.

The gene calls are TRBV12-3 or TRBV12-4 and TRBJ1-5; D might be TRBD1 (6 bases). The CDR3 is 14 residues long. The V end was cut by 7 bases, the J end by 4 bases, with 14 bases between. CDR3 residues: CASNLGTPNQPQHF. The DNA for the CDR3 is TGTGCCAGCAACCTTGGGACACCGAATCAGCCCCAGCATTTT.

This clonotype was counted many times. This sequence joins TRBV7-7 and TRBJ2-3, with 9 bases matching TRBD2. Germline V gene data show CDR1 as SSHAT and CDR2 as FNYEAQ (reference sequence). This CDR3 region has 15 residues. Germline trimming cut 5 bases from V and 9 bases from J; bases unmatched to any gene: 12. The CDR3 bases are TGTGCCAGCAGCCTAAGCGGGGGGCAAGGTGAAACGCAGTATTTT. Translating gives CASSLSGGQGETQYF.

The chain uses TRBV19 and TRBJ2-5; 8 positions agree with TRBD1. V dropped 1 base and J dropped 2; count of bases not matched to a gene: 0. The length of the CDR3 is 14 residues. Per germline, CDR1 LNHDA and CDR2 SQIVND (reference sequence). CDR3 amino acids: CASSIGTGQETQYF. The CDR3 DNA follows: TGTGCCAGTAGTATAGGGACAGGGCAAGAGACCCAGTACTTC.

This clonotype was observed many times. The chain has TRBV20-1 and TRBJ2-3; TRBD1 matches 8 bases. V was clipped by 4 bases and J by 5 bases; unmatched bases: 11. CDR1 DFQATT and CDR2 SNEGSKA come from the germline V gene (reference sequence). There are 15 residues in the CDR3. CDR3 in DNA: TGCAGTGCTACGATGACAGGGGCGAGGGGAGATACGCAGTATTTT. The encoded protein is CSATMTGARGDTQYF.

The chain links TRBV12-3 or TRBV12-4 to TRBJ2-7; a possible D gene is TRBD2 (6 bases). This CDR3 is 13 amino acids long. V was cut by 4 bases and J by 3 bases, with 10 bases left in between. In DNA, the CDR3 is TGTGCCAGCAGTTCCGGGGAGGTCTACGAGCAGTACTTC. Its protein product is CASSSGEVYEQYF.

The V and J genes are TRBV3-1 and TRBJ2-7; D call uncertain. The V end was cut by 1 base, the J end by 5 bases, with 15 bases between. Germline CDR1 and CDR2: LGHDT and YNNKEL (reference sequence). The CDR3 covers 15 residues. CDR3 amino acids: CASSQGGGAVDEQYF. The CDR3 DNA reads as TGTGCCAGCAGCCAAGGCGGCGGAGCTGTTGACGAGCAGTACTTC.

The V call is TRBV7-6, the J call TRBJ1-1; D may be TRBD1 (6 bases). Germline CDR1 SGHVS, CDR2 FNYEAQ. Trimming removed 1 base at V and 2 bases at J, with 17 bases between. The CDR3 contains 17 residues. The CDR3 sequence: CASSLEVSGARNTEAFF. For the CDR3, the DNA is TGTGCCAGCAGCTTAGAGGTTTCAGGGGCTCGCAACACTGAAGCTTTCTTT.

This sequence joins TRBV15 and TRBJ2-2, with D perhaps matching TRBD2 (6 bases). The CDR3 sequence is 14 residues long. Germline-derived CDR1 and CDR2 are LNHNV and YYDKDF (reference sequence). Between the trimmed V and J ends, which lost 7 bases and 1 base, there was a span of 10 bases. CDR3 protein: CATKGLLNTGELFF. The CDR3 DNA is TGTGCCACCAAGGGACTTTTGAACACCGGGGAGCTGTTTTTT.

This sequence joins TRBV7-6 and TRBJ2-7; tentatively, D is TRBD2 (6 bases). This CDR3 has 15 residues. Germline V gene lookup returns CDR1 SGHVS and CDR2 FNYEAQ. V was shortened by 1 base and J by 5 bases, with 15 bases between the two germline ends. CDR3 protein: CASSLGAGPWDEQYF. The CDR3, as DNA: TGTGCCAGCAGCTTAGGGGCGGGGCCTTGGGACGAGCAGTACTTC.

The chain is built from TRBV5-1 and TRBJ2-1, with D perhaps matching TRBD2 (6 bases). V shed 4 bases and J shed 8 bases, with 13 bases lying between them. In germline, CDR1 is SGHRS, CDR2 YFSETQ. The CDR3 extends over 13 amino acids. This CDR3 reads CASSPIGGHEQFF. As DNA, the CDR3 is TGCGCCAGCAGCCCAATCGGGGGTCATGAGCAGTTCTTC. Supplemented by reference TRBV5-1 and TRBJ2-1, the full variable domain reads KAGVTQTPRYLIKTRGQQVTLSCSPISGHRSVSWYQQTPGQGLQFLFEYFSETQRNKGNFPGRFSGRQFSNSRSEMNVSTLELGDSALYLCASSPIGGHEQFFGPGTRLTVL.

This clonotype turned up a few times. This chain links TRBV7-9 with TRBJ2-4; TRBD2 might be the D (6 bases). Between the trimmed V and J ends, which lost 0 bases and 7 bases, there was a span of 13 bases. The CDR3 is 15 residues long. Germline CDR1 SEHNR, CDR2 FQNEAQ (reference sequence). The CDR3 loop is CASSLAGTVGNIQYF. CDR3 nucleotides: TGTGCCAGCAGCTTAGCCGGGACTGTCGGTAACATTCAGTACTTC.

This clonotype was observed once. J is TRBJ2-3 and V is TRBV24-1; D uncertain. The CDR3 length is 13 residues. The germline V gene encodes CDR1 KGHDR and CDR2 SFDVKD. V was trimmed by 5 bases and J by 2 bases, leaving 7 bases between them. The CDR3 loop is CATSGIDTDTQYF. For the CDR3, the DNA is TGTGCCACCAGTGGGATTGACACAGATACGCAGTATTTT.

The CDR3 reads CASSYRTSGTGEQFF. Written as DNA, the CDR3 is TGTGCCAGCAGTTACAGGACTAGCGGTACTGGGGAGCAGTTCTTC. The chain combines TRBV6-6 with TRBJ2-1, with 10 positions matching TRBD2. Per the germline V gene, CDR1 is MNHNY and CDR2 is SVGAGI (reference sequence). CDR3 size: 15 residues. The V segment lost 2 bases and the J segment 10 bases; nucleotides outside the gene matches: 8.

The V and J genes are TRBV7-7 and TRBJ2-1, with no clear D. V lost 2 bases, J lost 4 bases, and 9 bases lay in between. Germline CDR1 is SSHAT and CDR2 is FNYEAQ (reference sequence). CDR3 length equals 14 residues. CDR3 protein: CASSLKYGYNEQFF. The CDR3 region has the DNA TGTGCCAGCAGCTTAAAGTACGGATACAATGAGCAGTTCTTC.

V usage is TRBV12-3 or TRBV12-4 and J usage is TRBJ1-5; D is unresolved. The CDR3 extends over 15 amino acids. Trimming took off 2 bases at V and 0 bases at J, with 8 bases between the two ends. The CDR3 DNA reads as TGTGCCAGCAGTTTAACCAGTCTTAGCAATCAGCCCCAGCATTTT. This translates into CASSLTSLSNQPQHF.

This clonotype was detected only a few times. CDR3 nucleotides: TGTGCCAGCAGCCTACCCCGTATGGGGACAGGGGACGAGCAGTACTTC. This encodes CASSLPRMGTGDEQYF. This rearrangement joins TRBV7-9 to TRBJ2-7, with 10 bases identical to TRBD1. This CDR3 contains 16 residues. The junction had 12 bases not matched to a gene; V was cut back by 5 bases and J by 5 bases. Germline CDR1 and CDR2: SEHNR and FQNEAQ (reference sequence). Together with reference TRBV7-9 and TRBJ2-7, the CDR3 gives the full variable domain: DTGVSQNPRHKITKRGQNVTFRCDPISEHNRLYWYRQTLGQGPEFLTYFQNEAQLEKSRLLSDRFSAERPKGSFSTLEIQRTEQGDSAMYLCASSLPRMGTGDEQYFGPGTRLTVT.

This rearrangement joins TRBV7-9 to TRBJ2-2; D gene unclear. Germline CDR1 is SEHNR and CDR2 is FQNEAQ (reference sequence). The CDR3 is made up of 15 amino acids. V was clipped by 5 bases and J by 0 bases, with 10 bases between them. CDR3 loop: CASSPDITNTGELFF. The CDR3 DNA follows: TGTGCCAGCAGCCCTGACATAACGAACACCGGGGAGCTGTTTTTT.